This entry lists 7 T cell receptor beta chains sequenced from one sample in a study of blood T cell repertoires in COVID-19 (TCRdb year 2020). Library preparation employed the immunoSEQ multiplex PCR assay. Sourced from immuneACCESS, this table was stored by TCRdb with only in-frame sequences that have V and J called. A share of the clones is absent; for the studies checked, an unresolved V gene accounts for under half, and the remainder has no known explanation. The sample yields approximately 270,000 clones; around 85% were counted once. In total, the top ten clones hold roughly 10% of the sample. Material: peripheral blood. Receptors originate from a man at least 80 years old with acute or convalescent COVID-19.

The V gene is TRBV28, the J gene TRBJ2-3; a possible D gene is TRBD1 (5 bases). V lost 2 bases and J lost 5, with 8 bases in between. The CDR3 is 13 residues long. The V gene's germline CDR1 is MDHEN and CDR2 SYDVKM. Written as DNA, the CDR3 is TGTGCCAGCAGTTTAAAGCAGGGAGATACGCAGTATTTT. Its translation: CASSLKQGDTQYF.

The CDR3 DNA follows: TGTGCCAGCAGCTCTGGCGGGGCAGGGTCTTACGAGCAGTACTTC. It encodes CASSSGGAGSYEQYF. The chain employs TRBV7-8 and TRBJ2-7, with D possibly matching TRBD2 (6 bases). The germline V gene encodes CDR1 SGHVS and CDR2 FQNEAQ. The CDR3 extends over 15 amino acids. V was cut by 4 bases and J by 4 bases, with 17 bases left in between.

CDR3 nucleotides: TGTGCCAGTAGGGACAGGGGATACACGAACACCGGGGAGCTGTTTTTT. It translates to CASRDRGYTNTGELFF. The rearrangement links TRBV19 to TRBJ2-2; 9 bases agree with TRBD1. J lost 0 bases, V lost 6 bases, and 5 bases had no gene match. The CDR3 sequence is 16 residues long. Germline values: CDR1 LNHDA, CDR2 SQIVND (reference sequence). The full variable domain, in which reference TRBV19 and TRBJ2-2 provide the parts outside the CDR3, is DGGITQSPKYLFRKEGQNVTLSCEQNLNHDAMYWYRQDPGQGLRLIYYSQIVNDFQKGDIAEGYSVSREKKESFPLTVTSAQKNPTAFYLCASRDRGYTNTGELFFGEGSRLTVL.

This sequence joins TRBV6-5 and TRBJ2-5; D might be TRBD2 (6 bases). V lost 7 bases and J lost 1, with 10 bases in between. The germline gives CDR1 MNHEY, CDR2 SVGAGI. The CDR3 has 13 amino acids. CDR3 loop: CASNQGLQETQYF. In DNA, the CDR3 is TGTGCCAGCAATCAGGGACTCCAAGAGACCCAGTACTTC.

This chain uses TRBV4-2 with TRBJ2-3; D is unclear. V was clipped by 4 bases and J by 0 bases, with 8 bases between them. Germline values: CDR1 LGHNA, CDR2 YNFKEQ. The CDR3 sequence is 14 residues long. As DNA, the CDR3 is TGTGCCAGCAGCCGTCCAGTGAGCACAGATACGCAGTATTTT. Encoded protein: CASSRPVSTDTQYF.

This chain connects TRBV7-9 to TRBJ1-2, with 9 nucleotides matching TRBD1. The length of the CDR3 is 13 residues. Germline CDR1 SEHNR, CDR2 FQNEAQ (reference sequence). With V trimmed by 5 bases and J by 8 bases, 6 bases remained unmatched. This CDR3 is CASSLQGAGGYTF. The CDR3 DNA follows: TGTGCCAGCAGCCTACAGGGGGCGGGAGGCTACACCTTC.

The rearrangement joins TRBV24-1 to TRBJ1-4, with 9 bases identical to TRBD1. Germline CDR1 KGHDR, CDR2 SFDVKD. Trimming took 10 bases from V and 2 from J; bases not matched to a gene: 10. The CDR3 is 16 amino acids. The CDR3 bases are TGTGCCACTCCGGACAGGGGCGGGTCGACTAATGAAAAACTGTTTTTT. This gives the protein CATPDRGGSTNEKLFF.